Shown below are 25 T cell receptor beta chains from a single sample sequenced in a study of T-cell reconstitution after alpha-beta-depleted transplantation in children. Preparing the TCRbeta library involved the use of unique molecular identifiers. From the PCR reads, TCRdb called clonotypes with MiXCR, one entry per CDR3 protein. The sample has 700,000 to 950,000 distinct CDR3 sequences, 15% to 20% seen once. Sample: PBMCs, mostly from graft donor cells, taken 360 days after TCRalphabeta/CD19-depleted stem cell transplant. The receptors shown here come from a male patient younger than 18 who had a stem cell transplant for acute lymphoblastic leukemia, so the T cells may come from the graft donor.

There are many counts of this clonotype. V and J are TRBV12-3 or TRBV12-4 and TRBJ1-5; tentatively, D is TRBD1 (5 bases). The V gene lost 6 bases and the J gene lost 5 bases, with 14 bases spanning the gap. This CDR3 contains 14 residues. CDR3 sequence reads: CASSPQGYYQPQHF. As DNA, the CDR3 is TGTGCCAGCAGCCCCCAGGGTTACTATCAGCCCCAGCATTTT.

This clonotype was seen repeatedly, ten times or more. V is TRBV15 and J is TRBJ2-5, with D possibly TRBD1 on 6 matching bases. Germline CDR1 and CDR2: LNHNV and YYDKDF (reference sequence). The CDR3 spans 13 residues. The ends were cut back, 5 bases at V and 5 bases at J, with 12 bases in the middle. The CDR3, as DNA: TGTGCCACCAGCTACAGGGATTGGGAGACCCAGTACTTC. Translation gives CATSYRDWETQYF.

CDR3 in amino acids: CASSFSRLASTYEQYF. The CDR3 nucleotides read TGCGCCAGCAGCTTTTCTAGACTAGCGTCTACCTACGAGCAGTACTTC. The J gene is TRBJ2-7, the V gene TRBV5-1, with 8 bases fitting TRBD2. J lost 2 bases, V lost 2 bases, and 9 bases had no gene match. This CDR3 has 16 residues. Germline V lookup: CDR1 SGHRS, CDR2 YFSETQ.

This clonotype was picked up a small number of times. The rearrangement joins TRBV12-3 or TRBV12-4 to TRBJ2-2; the match to TRBD1 covers 9 bases. The V and J ends lost 4 bases and 5 bases, in that order; junction bases with no gene match: 20. CDR3 length: 20 residues. The CDR3 DNA is TGTGCCAGCAGTTCGCGCCCGGGACAGGGCCTTCCATCAGGAACCGGGGAGCTGTTTTTT. It specifies CASSSRPGQGLPSGTGELFF.

V and J are TRBV7-2 and TRBJ2-5; D uncertain. The CDR3 sequence is 14 residues long. The V and J ends lost 5 bases and 5 bases respectively, with 15 bases between them. CDR1 and CDR2 from the germline V gene are SGHTA and FQGNSA. The DNA for the CDR3 is TGTGCCAGCAGCCGTAGATTTTTCTGGGAGACCCAGTACTTC. This translates into CASSRRFFWETQYF. Filled out from reference TRBV7-2 and TRBJ2-5, the complete variable domain reads GAGVSQSPSNKVTEKGKDVELRCDPISGHTALYWYRQSLGQGLEFLIYFQGNSAPDKSGLPSDRFSAERTGGSVSTLTIQRTQQEDSAVYLCASSRRFFWETQYFGPGTRLLVL.

The chain recombines TRBV3-1 with TRBJ1-1; 9 bases agree with TRBD1. CDR1 and CDR2 (germline): LGHDT, YNNKEL (reference sequence). This CDR3 spans 12 amino acids. Germline trimming cut 6 bases from V and 6 bases from J; bases unmatched to any gene: 2. The CDR3 loop reads CASRGQGSEAFF. CDR3 nucleotides: TGTGCCAGCAGGGGACAGGGATCTGAAGCTTTCTTT.

The rearrangement joins TRBV2 to TRBJ1-2; D not certain. This CDR3 spans 14 amino acids. V was pared by 7 bases and J by 5 bases, with 17 bases between. CDR1 is SNHLY and CDR2 is FYNNEI in the germline V gene. CDR3 in amino acids: CASTDGPANYGYTF. As DNA, the CDR3 is TGTGCCAGCACAGACGGGCCAGCCAATTATGGCTACACCTTC. The whole variable domain, filled in from reference TRBV2 and TRBJ1-2, reads EPEVTQTPSHQVTQMGQEVILRCVPISNHLYFYWYRQILGQKVEFLVSFYNNEISEKSEIFDDQFSVERPDGSNFTLKIRSTKLEDSAMYFCASTDGPANYGYTFGSGTRLTVV.

This clonotype was detected a few times. The chain joins TRBV20-1 to TRBJ2-2, with D possibly matching TRBD1 (7 bases). Per the germline V gene, CDR1 is DFQATT and CDR2 is SNEGSKA (reference sequence). CDR3 length equals 15 residues. Trimming removed 1 base at V and 6 bases at J, with 15 bases between. CDR3 loop: CSARAAGQHAGELFF. Here the CDR3 DNA reads TGCAGTGCTAGAGCCGCGGGACAGCACGCCGGGGAGCTGTTTTTT.

The rearrangement uses TRBV7-2 and TRBJ1-2; D ambiguous. This CDR3 contains 14 residues. Trimming pared 1 base from V and 3 bases from J, leaving 9 bases between. Germline CDR1 is SGHTA and CDR2 is FQGNSA. CDR3 residues: CASSLVRAHYGYTF. CDR3 DNA: TGTGCCAGCAGCTTAGTTCGGGCGCACTATGGCTACACCTTC.

The gene calls are TRBV12-3 or TRBV12-4 and TRBJ2-6; the D is unclear. Between the trimmed V and J ends, which lost 10 bases and 0 bases, there was a span of 7 bases. The CDR3 has 13 residues. Here the CDR3 reads CATKISGANVLTF. DNA of the CDR3: TGTGCCACCAAAATCTCTGGGGCCAACGTCCTGACTTTC.

The chain links TRBV19 to TRBJ2-2, with D perhaps TRBD1 (5 bases). This CDR3 contains 14 residues. The germline V gene has CDR1 LNHDA and CDR2 SQIVND (reference sequence). The V end lost 4 bases, the J end lost 3 bases, and 9 bases lay between the germline ends. The CDR3 region has the DNA TGTGCCAGTAGTAAGTGGGGCGACACCGGGGAGCTGTTTTTT. This sequence encodes CASSKWGDTGELFF. Drawing the rest from reference TRBV19 and TRBJ2-2, the complete variable domain is DGGITQSPKYLFRKEGQNVTLSCEQNLNHDAMYWYRQDPGQGLRLIYYSQIVNDFQKGDIAEGYSVSREKKESFPLTVTSAQKNPTAFYLCASSKWGDTGELFFGEGSRLTVL.

The rearrangement links TRBV18 to TRBJ1-5; D remains ambiguous. The V gene's germline CDR1 is KGHSH and CDR2 LQKENI. The CDR3 covers 15 residues. Trimming took 3 bases from V and 7 from J, leaving 16 bases between them. The DNA of the CDR3 is TGTGCCAGCTCACCTCCCCGAGGTGCTGGGCAGCCCCAGCATTTT. It encodes CASSPPRGAGQPQHF.

In this sample, this clonotype turned up a few times. This sequence joins TRBV5-1 and TRBJ2-1, with D maybe TRBD2 (5 bases). Deletions cut 1 base from V and 5 bases from J, with 13 bases between. Germline V lookup: CDR1 SGHRS, CDR2 YFSETQ. The CDR3 runs 15 residues. CDR3 coding DNA: TGCGCCAGCAGCTTGAGTCAAGGAGGCCACAATGAGCAGTTCTTC. Protein product: CASSLSQGGHNEQFF.

This clonotype was picked up a small number of times. The V gene is TRBV6-5, the J gene TRBJ2-7; D remains ambiguous. The germline V and J ends were trimmed by 9 bases and 4 bases, with 13 bases remaining between them. CDR3 length: 12 amino acids. Germline lookup yields CDR1 MNHEY and CDR2 SVGAGI. CDR3 loop: CASSRDKYEQYF. The DNA for the CDR3 is TGTGCCAGTTCACGAGACAAATACGAGCAGTACTTC.

V usage is TRBV12-3 or TRBV12-4 and J usage is TRBJ2-7; D may be TRBD1 (5 bases). The V end was cut by 1 base, the J end by 0 bases, with 10 bases between. CDR3 length: 15 residues. This CDR3 reads CASSLGVTVSYEQYF. In DNA, the CDR3 is TGTGCCAGCAGTTTAGGCGTGACAGTCTCCTACGAGCAGTACTTC.

This clonotype came up a few times. CDR3 residues: CAISETGRGAFF. The CDR3 DNA follows: TGTGCCATCAGTGAAACTGGCAGGGGAGCTTTCTTT. This rearrangement joins TRBV10-3 to TRBJ1-1; D might be TRBD1 (6 bases). This CDR3 is 12 amino acids long. Germline values: CDR1 ENHRY, CDR2 SYGVKD. Trimming shortened V by 3 bases and J by 10 bases, and 12 bases separated the two germline ends.

J is TRBJ2-3 and V is TRBV7-6; TRBD2 matches 8 bases. This CDR3 region has 16 residues. V shed 1 base, J shed 4 bases, and the junction held 7 bases outside the gene matches. CDR1 and CDR2 from the germline V gene are SGHVS and FNYEAQ. The CDR3 region is CASSLVGSGTADTQYF. CDR3 sequence (DNA): TGTGCCAGCAGCTTAGTGGGTAGCGGGACGGCAGATACGCAGTATTTT.

This clonotype appeared many times. This chain uses TRBV20-1 with TRBJ1-2; D not certain. The CDR3 is 14 amino acids. The ends were cut back, 3 bases at V and 0 bases at J, with 11 bases in the middle. Germline values: CDR1 DFQATT, CDR2 SNEGSKA (reference sequence). This CDR3 reads CSASLLGSNYGYTF. As DNA, the CDR3 is TGCAGTGCTAGTCTGCTGGGGTCTAACTATGGCTACACCTTC.

This clonotype occurred many times. One junction end does not reproduce the germline sequence, and a read error may be involved. The genes are TRBV7-2 and TRBJ2-7, with 12 bases matching TRBD2. Germline-derived CDR1 and CDR2 are SGHTA and FQGNSA. This CDR3 is built from 15 residues. CDR3: CASSLRTSGTYEQYF. The CDR3 DNA is TGCGCCAGCAGCTTAAGGACTAGCGGGACTTACGAGCAGTACTTC.

The genes are TRBV28 and TRBJ2-7, with unresolved D. This CDR3 has 12 amino acids. With 6 bases removed from V and 1 base from J, the gap between germline ends came to 7 bases. Germline values: CDR1 MDHEN, CDR2 SYDVKM. The CDR3: CASRPTSYEQYF. As DNA, the CDR3 is TGTGCCAGCAGGCCAACTTCCTACGAGCAGTACTTC.

The V gene is TRBV21-1, the J gene TRBJ2-7; the table assigns TRBD2, which was not confirmed against the DNA. TRBV21-1 is given as a pseudogene. This CDR3 is built from 15 residues. CDR3 sequence (DNA): TGTGCCAGCAGCAAAGAGGTGGGAGGCCGCTACGAGCAGTACTTC. As protein: CASSKEVGGRYEQYF.

The sample holds many counts of this clonotype. The chain recombines TRBV20-1 with TRBJ2-1; 7 nucleotides match TRBD2. CDR1 is DFQATT and CDR2 is SNEGSKA in the germline V gene (reference sequence). CDR3 length: 18 residues. Trimming at V came to 0 bases and at J to 1 base, leaving 12 bases not matched to a gene. The CDR3 region is CSARDPLLALGSYNEQFF. CDR3 coding DNA: TGCAGTGCTAGAGATCCCCTACTAGCGTTAGGGTCCTACAATGAGCAGTTCTTC.

A few counts support this clonotype. This sequence joins TRBV3-1 and TRBJ2-1; 12 nucleotides line up with TRBD1. V lost 3 bases, J lost 11 bases, and 8 bases stayed unmatched. This CDR3 region has 15 residues. Germline CDR1 reads LGHDT; CDR2 reads YNNKEL (reference sequence). CDR3: CASSQPGQGAHQQFF. CDR3 DNA: TGTGCCAGCAGCCAGCCGGGACAGGGGGCCCATCAGCAGTTCTTC.

V usage is TRBV11-2 and J usage is TRBJ2-1; no firm D call. The CDR3 contains 12 residues. Germline loops: CDR1 SGHAT, CDR2 FQNNGV. Deletions cut 5 bases from V and 10 bases from J, with 12 bases between. The CDR3 protein is CASSPDGPEQFF. The CDR3 nucleotides are TGTGCCAGCAGCCCAGACGGGCCGGAGCAGTTCTTC.

Points on this clonotype: An end of the junction does not agree with germline; a read error may underlie this. This chain joins TRBV29-1 and TRBJ1-1; no clear D gene. Looked up from germline, CDR1 is SQVTM and CDR2 is ANQGSEA. The length of the CDR3 is 12 residues. CDR3 coding DNA: TGCCGCGTTGATAAGACATCCACTGAAGCTTTCTTT. It specifies CRVDKTSTEAFF.